The text below deals with one TCR beta chain. Trimming removed 0 bases at V and 7 bases at J, with 20 bases between. CDR3 length: 16 amino acids. From germline, CDR1 is SGHRS and CDR2 YFSETQ. This specimen comes from a study of control samples from healthy donors and cancer patients. This table comes from immunoSEQ multiplex PCR, and its TCRdb copy is limited to in-frame clones, with some not included. Here the sample spans around 160,000 clones, roughly 93% being singletons. The sequence came from a man aged 18-30 years in good health. The chain combines TRBV5-1 with TRBJ2-7, with no clear D. Input material: blood. Here the CDR3 reads CASSLDGDTQIREQYF. CDR3 bases: TGCGCCAGCAGCTTGGATGGGGATACCCAGATAAGGGAGCAGTACTTC.